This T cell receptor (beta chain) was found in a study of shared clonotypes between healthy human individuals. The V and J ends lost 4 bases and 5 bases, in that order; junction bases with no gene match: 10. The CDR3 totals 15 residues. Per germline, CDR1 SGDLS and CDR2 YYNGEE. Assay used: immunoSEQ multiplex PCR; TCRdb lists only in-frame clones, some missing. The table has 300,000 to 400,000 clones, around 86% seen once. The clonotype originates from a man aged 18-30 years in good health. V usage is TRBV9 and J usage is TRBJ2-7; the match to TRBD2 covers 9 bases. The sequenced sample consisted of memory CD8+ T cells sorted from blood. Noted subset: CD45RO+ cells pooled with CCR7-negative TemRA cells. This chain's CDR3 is CASSRSPSGNDEQYF. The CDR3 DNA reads TGTGCCAGCAGCCGAAGCCCTAGCGGGAATGACGAGCAGTACTTC.